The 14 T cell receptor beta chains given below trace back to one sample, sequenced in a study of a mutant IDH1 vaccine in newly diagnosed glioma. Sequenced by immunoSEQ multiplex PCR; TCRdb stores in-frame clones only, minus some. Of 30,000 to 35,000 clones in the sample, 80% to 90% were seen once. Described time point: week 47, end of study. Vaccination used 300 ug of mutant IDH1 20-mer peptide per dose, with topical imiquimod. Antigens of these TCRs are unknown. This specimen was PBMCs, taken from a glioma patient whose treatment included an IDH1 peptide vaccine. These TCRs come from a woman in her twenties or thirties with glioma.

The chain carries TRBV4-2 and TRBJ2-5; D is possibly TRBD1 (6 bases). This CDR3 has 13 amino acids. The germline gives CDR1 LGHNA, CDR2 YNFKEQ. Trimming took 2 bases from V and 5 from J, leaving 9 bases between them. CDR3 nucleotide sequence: TGTGCCAGCAGCCAACAGGGGATGGAGACCCAGTACTTC. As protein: CASSQQGMETQYF.

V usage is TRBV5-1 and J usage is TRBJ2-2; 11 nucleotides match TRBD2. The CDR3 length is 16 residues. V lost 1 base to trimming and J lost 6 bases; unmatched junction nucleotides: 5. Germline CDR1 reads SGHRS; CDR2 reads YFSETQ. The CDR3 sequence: CASSLTSGGGAGELFF. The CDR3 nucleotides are TGCGCCAGCAGCTTGACTAGCGGGGGAGGTGCCGGGGAGCTGTTTTTT.

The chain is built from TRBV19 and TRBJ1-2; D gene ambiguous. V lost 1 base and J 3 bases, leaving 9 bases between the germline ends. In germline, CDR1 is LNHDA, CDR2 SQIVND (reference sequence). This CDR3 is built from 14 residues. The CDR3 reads CASSIGAGHYGYTF. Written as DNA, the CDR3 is TGTGCCAGTAGTATAGGGGCCGGACACTATGGCTACACCTTC.

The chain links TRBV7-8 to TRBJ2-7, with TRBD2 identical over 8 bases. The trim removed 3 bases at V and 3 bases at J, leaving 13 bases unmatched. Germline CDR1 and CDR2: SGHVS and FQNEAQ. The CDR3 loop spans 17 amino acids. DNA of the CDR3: TGTGCCAGCAGCTTCGGAGGGGTAGCGGGGTTGGTCTACGAGCAGTACTTC. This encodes CASSFGGVAGLVYEQYF.

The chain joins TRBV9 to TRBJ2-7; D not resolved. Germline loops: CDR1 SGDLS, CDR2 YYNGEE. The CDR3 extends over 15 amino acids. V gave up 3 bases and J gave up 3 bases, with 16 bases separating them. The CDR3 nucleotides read TGTGCCAGCAGCGCCGGCCCCGAGCCCAACTACGAGCAGTACTTC. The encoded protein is CASSAGPEPNYEQYF.

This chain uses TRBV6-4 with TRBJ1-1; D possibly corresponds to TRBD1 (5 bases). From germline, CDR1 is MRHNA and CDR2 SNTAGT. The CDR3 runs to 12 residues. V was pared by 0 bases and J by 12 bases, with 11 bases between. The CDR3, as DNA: TGTGCCAGCAGTGACTCGTACAGGAGAACTTTCTTT. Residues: CASSDSYRRTFF.

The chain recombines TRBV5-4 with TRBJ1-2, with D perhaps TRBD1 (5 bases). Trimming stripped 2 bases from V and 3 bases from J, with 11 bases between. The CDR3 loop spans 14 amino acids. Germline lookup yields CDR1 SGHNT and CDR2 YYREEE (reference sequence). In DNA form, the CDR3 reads TGTGCCAGCAGCTTAGGGACCCAATACTATGGCTACACCTTC. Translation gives CASSLGTQYYGYTF.

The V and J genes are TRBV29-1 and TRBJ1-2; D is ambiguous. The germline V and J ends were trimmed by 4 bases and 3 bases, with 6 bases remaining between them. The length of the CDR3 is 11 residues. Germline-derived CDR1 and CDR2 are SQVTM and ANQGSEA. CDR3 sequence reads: CSVGTDYGYTF. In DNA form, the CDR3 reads TGCAGCGTTGGGACGGACTATGGCTACACCTTC.

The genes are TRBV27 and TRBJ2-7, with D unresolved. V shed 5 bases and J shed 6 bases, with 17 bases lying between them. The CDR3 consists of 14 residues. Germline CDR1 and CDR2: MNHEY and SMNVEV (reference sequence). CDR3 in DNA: TGTGCCAGCAGTCCCCAACGGGCCGATGGCGAGCAGTACTTC. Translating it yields CASSPQRADGEQYF.

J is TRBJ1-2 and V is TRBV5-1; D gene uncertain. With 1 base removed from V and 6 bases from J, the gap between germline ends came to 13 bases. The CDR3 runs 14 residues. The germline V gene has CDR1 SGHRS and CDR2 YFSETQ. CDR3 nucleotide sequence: TGCGCCAGCAGCTTGTCCCGTCCAGGCAATGGCTACACCTTC. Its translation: CASSLSRPGNGYTF.

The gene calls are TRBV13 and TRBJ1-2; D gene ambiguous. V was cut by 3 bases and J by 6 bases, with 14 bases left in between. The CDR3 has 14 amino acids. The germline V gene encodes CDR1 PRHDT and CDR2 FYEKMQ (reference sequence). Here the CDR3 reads CASSFRVVGNGYTF. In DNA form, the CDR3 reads TGTGCCAGCAGCTTTAGGGTTGTTGGAAATGGCTACACCTTC.

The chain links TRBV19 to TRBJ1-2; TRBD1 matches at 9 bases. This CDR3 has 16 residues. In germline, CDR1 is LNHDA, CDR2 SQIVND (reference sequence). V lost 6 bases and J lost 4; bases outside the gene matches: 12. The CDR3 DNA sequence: TGTGCCAGTAGCTCGGTAGGGACAGGGCCTTTCTATGGCTACACCTTC. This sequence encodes CASSSVGTGPFYGYTF.

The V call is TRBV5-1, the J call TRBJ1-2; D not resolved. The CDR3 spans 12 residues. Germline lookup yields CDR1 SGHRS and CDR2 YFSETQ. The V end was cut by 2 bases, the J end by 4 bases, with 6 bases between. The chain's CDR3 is CASSFKGYGYTF. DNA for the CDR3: TGCGCCAGCAGCTTTAAGGGCTATGGCTACACCTTC.

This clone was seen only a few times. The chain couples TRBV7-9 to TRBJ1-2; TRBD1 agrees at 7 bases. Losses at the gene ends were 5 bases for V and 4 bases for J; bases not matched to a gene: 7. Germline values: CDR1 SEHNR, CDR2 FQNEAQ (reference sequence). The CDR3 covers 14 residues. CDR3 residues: CASSITGEGYGYTF. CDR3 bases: TGTGCCAGCAGCATAACAGGGGAAGGCTATGGCTACACCTTC.